This T cell receptor beta chain derives from a study of regulatory T cells in long-lasting Graves disease (dated by TCRdb to the early 2020s). For the wider study: In the newly diagnosed Graves' disease group, patients had been taking antithyroid drugs for less than 3 months. This study used TCR sequencing and RNA sequencing of peripheral blood to compare persistent Graves' disease patients against newly diagnosed Graves' disease patients. The study was registered as a clinical trial and conducted in China. A total of some 35 samples underwent TCR sequencing, from roughly 13 patients with persistent Graves' disease and approximately 20 patients with newly diagnosed Graves' disease. The investigation overall reported the following: TRBV28, TRBJ1-2 and TRBJ2-5 were preferentially used in persistent disease, while TRBV20-1 and TRBJ2-1 were favored in newly diagnosed disease. As a limitation, the authors acknowledged that the small sample size may reduce accuracy. Only the TCR beta chain was sequenced and analyzed. Compared with newly diagnosed patients, patients with persistent Graves' disease had lower TCR Shannon entropy and fewer highly expanded clones, which suggests clonal expansion. Patients with persistent disease shared more public clonotypes (under 3,000) than newly diagnosed patients did (966). The study examined only peripheral blood because the primary lesion, thyroid tissue, could not be accessed.

This clonotype was counted ten times or more. This receptor's antigen is unknown. Within one base of it there is no much larger clone, and no base qualities were kept. In light of the paper, this sample's time point label describes: newly diagnosed GD, antithyroid drugs for less than 3 months. For both TCR sequencing and RNA sequencing, RNA was extracted from PBMCs using TRIzol. Graves' disease was diagnosed according to American Thyroid Association guidelines. The patients came from an endocrinology department in Xi'an, China. Each patient gave approximately 8.8 milliliters of peripheral blood, collected in an EDTA anticoagulant tube. Ficoll Paque Plus density gradient separation was used to isolate PBMCs, and no additional T cell sorting was done. An Agilent 2100 Bioanalyzer and agarose gel were used to check RNA quality, and a NanoDrop 2000 was used to measure RNA concentration. Library preparation was by multiplex PCR. Instrument on record: Illumina HiSeq 4000. CDR3 regions were amplified by Arm-PCR with iRepertoire HTBI primers to construct TCR beta libraries. Before sequencing, the PCR products went through gel purification. The source study handled its data this way. Gene usage analysis of CDR3 amino acid clonotypes used the 62 TRBV and 14 TRBJ segments found across samples. Filtered high-quality paired reads were merged into contigs using COPE and FqMerger. Contigs were aligned with BLAST to IMGT TRBV, TRBD and TRBJ reference genes, and CDR3 was defined per IMGT. Clonotypes above 0.1% frequency were classified as highly expanded clones. Shannon entropy served as the measure of repertoire diversity, while the Gini coefficient captured V-J evenness. A clonotype was considered public if more than one individual shared it. The public reads were reprocessed in TCRdb via fastp at Q25 and MiXCR, keeping in-frame beta chains. Identical CDR3 protein sequences are pooled into one entry, listed with their most common genes and DNA. TCRdb assigned the V and J calls; the authors' analysis was not used. In all, the sample holds approximately 230,000 distinct CDR3 sequences, and approximately 20% of those were seen once. The top ten hold approximately 20% of the sample.

V drops 3 bases and J drops 5 bases, leaving 8 bases in between. The germline V gene yields SGHTA for CDR1 and FQGNSA for CDR2. Spanning cysteine to phenylalanine, the CDR3 consists of 13 amino acids. The kept DNA is CDR3 alone, 39 bases in frame from the first base. The clonotype comes from a female donor with Graves disease. Specimen: peripheral blood mononuclear cells (PBMCs), collected at new diagnosis, from a patient treated with antithyroid drugs. The chain is encoded by TRBV7-2 joined to TRBJ1-5; TRBD1 could be the D gene, as 5 bases match. The DNA sequence is TGTGCCAGCAGCTTGGACACCTATCAGCCCCAGCATTTT. Its translation reads: CASSLDTYQPQHF. The variable domain in full, with residues beyond the CDR3 obtained from the reference TRBV7-2 and TRBJ1-5 genes, is GAGVSQSPSNKVTEKGKDVELRCDPISGHTALYWYRQSLGQGLEFLIYFQGNSAPDKSGLPSDRFSAERTGGSVSTLTIQRTQQEDSAVYLCASSLDTYQPQHFGDGTRLSIL.